This record concerns one T cell receptor beta chain sequence. This entry belongs to a study of blood T cell repertoires in COVID-19. The CDR3 length is 13 residues. The V end lost 5 bases, the J end lost 0 bases, and 5 bases lay between the germline ends. Germline values: CDR1 LNHDA, CDR2 SQIVND (reference sequence). The study counted Cohort 3 donors as recovered given two negative PCRs, clearance, or symptom resolution. Methods used by the authors: Quantification of nucleated cells was approximated via reference gene primer amplification. Produced via immunoSEQ multiplex PCR; TCRdb's table is partial and in-frame only. That table is the source of V, J and clone size, and D and trimming were worked out from the DNA. The sample comprises hundreds of thousands of clones, approximately 87% of which are singletons, and roughly 9.4% rests with the top ten.

The chain uses TRBV19 and TRBJ1-3, with D unclear. The source is a woman between 50 and 59 years old who had recovered from COVID-19. Sequenced sample: PBMCs or T cells enriched from blood (not recorded which). CDR3 amino acids: CASSFRSGNTIYF. CDR3 nucleotides: TGTGCCAGTAGTTTCCGCTCTGGAAACACCATATATTTT.